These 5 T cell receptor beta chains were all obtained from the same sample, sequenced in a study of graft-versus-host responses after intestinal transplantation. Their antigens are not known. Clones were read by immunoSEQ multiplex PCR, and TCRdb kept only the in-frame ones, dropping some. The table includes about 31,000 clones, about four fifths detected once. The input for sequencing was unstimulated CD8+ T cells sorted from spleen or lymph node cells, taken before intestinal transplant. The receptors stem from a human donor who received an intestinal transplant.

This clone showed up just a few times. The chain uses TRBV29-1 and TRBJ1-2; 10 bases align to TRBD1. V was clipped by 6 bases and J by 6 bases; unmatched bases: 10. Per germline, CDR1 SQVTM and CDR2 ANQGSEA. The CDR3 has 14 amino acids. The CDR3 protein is CSVPGTGEADGYTF. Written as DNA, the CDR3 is TGCAGCGTCCCCGGGACAGGGGAAGCTGATGGCTACACCTTC.

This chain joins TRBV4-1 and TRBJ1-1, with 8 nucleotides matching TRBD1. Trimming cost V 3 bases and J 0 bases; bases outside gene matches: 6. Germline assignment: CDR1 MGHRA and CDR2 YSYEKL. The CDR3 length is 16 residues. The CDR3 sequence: CASSQAGGTLNTEAFF. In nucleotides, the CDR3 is TGCGCCAGCAGCCAGGCAGGGGGCACCTTGAACACTGAAGCTTTCTTT.

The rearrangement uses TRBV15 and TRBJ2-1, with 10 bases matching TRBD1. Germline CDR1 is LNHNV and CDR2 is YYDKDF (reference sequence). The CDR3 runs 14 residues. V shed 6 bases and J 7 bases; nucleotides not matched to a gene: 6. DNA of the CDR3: TGTGCCACCAGTGGGACAGGGGATTCTAATGAGCAGTTCTTC. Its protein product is CATSGTGDSNEQFF.

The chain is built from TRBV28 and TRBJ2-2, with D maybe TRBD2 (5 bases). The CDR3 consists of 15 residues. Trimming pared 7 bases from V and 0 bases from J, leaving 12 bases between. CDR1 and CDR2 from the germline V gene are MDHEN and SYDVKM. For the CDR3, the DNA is TGTGCCAGCACCCCGGAGCGGACGAACACCGGGGAGCTGTTTTTT. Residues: CASTPERTNTGELFF.

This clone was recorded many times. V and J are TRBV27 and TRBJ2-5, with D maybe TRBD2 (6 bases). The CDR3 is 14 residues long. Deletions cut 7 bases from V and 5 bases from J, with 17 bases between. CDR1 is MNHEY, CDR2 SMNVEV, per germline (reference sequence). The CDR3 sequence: CASNGGNNLETQYF. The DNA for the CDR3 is TGTGCCAGCAACGGAGGGAATAATCTTGAGACCCAGTACTTC.